Each of the 32 T cell receptor beta chains below was sequenced from the same sample in a study of blood T cell repertoires in COVID-19. The assay was immunoSEQ multiplex PCR, and TCRdb's table has in-frame clones only and misses some. The table has approximately 90,000 clones, 80% to 90% seen once; the top ten hold 0.95% to 1.5%. The sequencing sample was made of peripheral blood. These receptors were obtained from an elderly man with active or convalescent COVID-19.

The chain employs TRBV28 and TRBJ2-7, with D tentatively TRBD2 (6 bases). The germline V gene encodes CDR1 MDHEN and CDR2 SYDVKM. This CDR3 comprises 14 residues. V shed 5 bases and J shed 4 bases, with 15 bases lying between them. This CDR3 is CASSGRTTLYEQYF. The CDR3 nucleotides read TGTGCCAGCAGTGGCCGGACTACTCTTTACGAGCAGTACTTC. Looking up the rest from reference TRBV28 and TRBJ2-7 gives the full variable domain: DVKVTQSSRYLVKRTGEKVFLECVQDMDHENMFWYRQDPGLGLRLIYFSYDVKMKEKGDIPEGYSVSREKKERFSLILESASTNQTSMYLCASSGRTTLYEQYFGPGTRLTVT.

This sequence joins TRBV9 and TRBJ1-6; 12 bases map to TRBD1. This CDR3 contains 15 residues. The J segment lost 10 bases and the V segment lost 4 bases, leaving 6 bases of the junction unmatched. CDR1 and CDR2 (germline): SGDLS, YYNGEE. CDR3 in DNA: TGTGCCAGCAGCAGAGGGACAGGGGGCGGATCACCCCTCCACTTT. Its protein product is CASSRGTGGGSPLHF.

The V gene is TRBV27, the J gene TRBJ1-2, with D possibly TRBD1 on 5 matching bases. The CDR3 contains 14 residues. Per germline, CDR1 MNHEY and CDR2 SMNVEV (reference sequence). V was shortened by 0 bases and J by 13 bases, with 18 bases between the two germline ends. The CDR3 loop reads CASSLSGGDPGGTF. The CDR3 nucleotides read TGTGCCAGCAGTTTATCTGGCGGGGACCCCGGAGGCACCTTC.

This clone was detected once. This sequence joins TRBV28 and TRBJ1-1, with D unresolved. This CDR3 is built from 14 residues. In germline, CDR1 is MDHEN, CDR2 SYDVKM. Trimming shortened V by 6 bases and J by 1 base, and 12 bases separated the two germline ends. The CDR3 DNA follows: TGTGCCAGCAGCGGGTCGGGAGCGAACACTGAAGCTTTCTTT. Translated: CASSGSGANTEAFF.

V usage is TRBV4-2 and J usage is TRBJ2-3; 8 bases are a match to TRBD2. The CDR3 contains 15 residues. V gave up 5 bases and J gave up 2 bases; unmatched junction bases: 6. Germline CDR1 is LGHNA and CDR2 is YNFKEQ. The DNA for the CDR3 is TGTGCCAGCAGCTTACAACTAGCGGACACAGATACGCAGTATTTT. Residues: CASSLQLADTDTQYF.

In its sample, this clone was seen once. The chain carries TRBV5-1 and TRBJ2-1, with D possibly TRBD1 on 8 matching bases. Trimming shortened V by 0 bases and J by 9 bases, and 16 bases separated the two germline ends. This CDR3 region has 15 residues. Germline values: CDR1 SGHRS, CDR2 YFSETQ. The CDR3 DNA sequence: TGCGCCAGCAGCTTGGTTCCGACAGGGGAGGGTGAGCAGTTCTTC. The encoded protein is CASSLVPTGEGEQFF.

The chain carries TRBV28 and TRBJ1-3; perhaps TRBD1 as D (5 bases). This CDR3 contains 16 residues. CDR1 and CDR2 from the germline V gene are MDHEN and SYDVKM. The V gene lost 6 bases and the J gene lost 0 bases, with 15 bases spanning the gap. CDR3 protein: CASRQAKVSSGNTIYF. For the CDR3, the DNA is TGTGCCAGCAGACAGGCCAAGGTGTCCTCTGGAAACACCATATATTTT.

The V gene is TRBV10-3, the J gene TRBJ2-7; D is ambiguous. Germline CDR1 is ENHRY and CDR2 is SYGVKD. The V end lost 3 bases, the J end lost 4 bases, and 7 bases lay between the germline ends. CDR3 length: 12 amino acids. CDR3 in DNA: TGTGCCATCAGTGATTCGGTATACGAGCAGTACTTC. Translation gives CAISDSVYEQYF.

The V call is TRBV29-1, the J call TRBJ1-1; 7 positions agree with TRBD1. CDR1 SQVTM and CDR2 ANQGSEA come from the germline V gene. With V trimmed by 0 bases and J by 4 bases, 14 bases remained unmatched. The CDR3 totals 17 residues. CDR3 bases: TGCAGCGTTGAAGACCAGGGGAGCAGGGGGTATGGCACTGAAGCTTTCTTT. Amino acid sequence: CSVEDQGSRGYGTEAFF.

Only a few counts were recorded for this clone. The genes are TRBV24-1 and TRBJ1-1; TRBD1 matches 7 bases. Germline values: CDR1 KGHDR, CDR2 SFDVKD. J gave up 2 bases and V 4 bases, and 3 bases lay outside the gene matches. The CDR3 runs 14 residues. The CDR3 region has the DNA TGTGCCACCAGTGAGACAGGGTTTAACACTGAAGCTTTCTTT. It is translated as CATSETGFNTEAFF.

The CDR3 protein is CASSISGLSTEAFF. CDR3 bases: TGTGCCAGTAGTATATCCGGGTTGAGCACTGAAGCTTTCTTT. The chain links TRBV19 to TRBJ1-1; D is undetermined. Per the germline V gene, CDR1 is LNHDA and CDR2 is SQIVND (reference sequence). The CDR3 length is 14 residues. The germline V and J ends were trimmed by 2 bases and 4 bases, with 11 bases remaining between them.

The rearrangement links TRBV5-1 to TRBJ2-3, with 15 nucleotides matching TRBD2. V shed 0 bases, J shed 1 base, and the junction held 3 bases outside the gene matches. The CDR3 contains 18 residues. Looked up from germline, CDR1 is SGHRS and CDR2 is YFSETQ. This CDR3 is CASSLGTSGRAGTDTQYF. CDR3 in DNA: TGCGCCAGCAGCTTGGGGACTAGCGGGAGGGCCGGCACAGATACGCAGTATTTT.

This chain uses TRBV6-6 with TRBJ1-2; tentative D call: TRBD1 (5 bases). The germline CDR1 and CDR2 sequences are MNHNY and SVGAGI (reference sequence). CDR3 length: 14 residues. Trimming pared 6 bases from V and 6 bases from J, leaving 17 bases between. The CDR3: CASSQDRRGDGYTF. The CDR3 bases are TGTGCCAGCAGCCAAGACAGACGAGGTGATGGCTACACCTTC.

This chain connects TRBV21-1 to TRBJ1-5; TRBD1 is the table's D call and was not checked against the DNA. TRBV21-1 is recorded as a pseudogene. The CDR3 loop spans 18 amino acids. The CDR3 reads CASSKKSPGDISNQPQHF. The DNA of the CDR3 is TGTGCCAGCAGCAAAAAGAGCCCCGGGGACATTAGCAATCAGCCCCAGCATTTT.

The chain couples TRBV19 to TRBJ2-3; 10 nucleotides align to TRBD2. V shed 3 bases, J shed 3 bases, and the junction held 9 bases outside the gene matches. The CDR3 is 17 residues long. Germline V gene lookup returns CDR1 LNHDA and CDR2 SQIVND (reference sequence). The CDR3 spells CASSINSAGGPTDTQYF. The CDR3 nucleotides are TGTGCCAGTAGTATTAATTCAGCGGGAGGGCCTACAGATACGCAGTATTTT.

The chain carries TRBV5-1 and TRBJ2-2; 7 bases map to TRBD1. This CDR3 spans 15 amino acids. With 4 bases clipped from V and 0 bases from J, the junction kept 3 bases outside the gene matches. Germline lookup yields CDR1 SGHRS and CDR2 YFSETQ. The CDR3: CASSPGTANTGELFF. The DNA for the CDR3 is TGCGCCAGCAGCCCCGGGACAGCGAACACCGGGGAGCTGTTTTTT.

V usage is TRBV4-3 and J usage is TRBJ2-1; D is perhaps TRBD1 (6 bases). The V gene lost 0 bases and the J gene lost 5 bases, with 17 bases spanning the gap. Per the germline V gene, CDR1 is LGHNA and CDR2 is YSLEER. The CDR3 sequence is 17 residues long. The CDR3 DNA reads TGCGCCAGCAGCCAAGACCCCCAGGGGCCAGGGAACAATGAGCAGTTCTTC. The encoded protein is CASSQDPQGPGNNEQFF.

The chain links TRBV4-3 to TRBJ1-1, with D perhaps TRBD1 (5 bases). V lost 0 bases, J lost 4 bases, and 12 bases lay in between. In germline, CDR1 is LGHNA, CDR2 YSLEER. The CDR3 runs 15 residues. The CDR3 nucleotides are TGCGCCAGCAGCCAAGAGCCAGGGCTTGTCACTGAAGCTTTCTTT. Protein product: CASSQEPGLVTEAFF.

The gene calls are TRBV6-6 and TRBJ1-1, with 7 positions matching TRBD1. Looked up from germline, CDR1 is MNHNY and CDR2 is SVGAGI (reference sequence). The length of the CDR3 is 15 residues. V trimming: 11 bases; J trimming: 0 bases; junction bases outside the gene matches: 12. For the CDR3, the DNA is TGTGCCGGGGGAACAGGGGTGGGTATGAACACTGAAGCTTTCTTT. As protein: CAGGTGVGMNTEAFF.

The chain is built from TRBV7-2 and TRBJ2-3; perhaps TRBD2 as D (5 bases). Trimming removed 3 bases from V and 4 bases from J, with 14 bases in between. The length of the CDR3 is 15 residues. CDR1 and CDR2 from the germline V gene are SGHTA and FQGNSA. CDR3 nucleotide sequence: TGTGCCAGCAGCTTCGTGAAGGAGAGGGCAGATACGCAGTATTTT. Amino acids: CASSFVKERADTQYF.

This chain joins TRBV25-1 and TRBJ1-3, with 8 bases fitting TRBD1. Germline V lookup: CDR1 MGHDK, CDR2 SYGVNS. This CDR3 is built from 15 residues. Trimming at V came to 5 bases and at J to 1 base, leaving 4 bases not matched to a gene. This chain's CDR3 is CASSPGGESGNTIYF. CDR3 DNA sequence: TGTGCCAGCAGTCCAGGGGGCGAGTCTGGAAACACCATATATTTT.

The gene calls are TRBV18 and TRBJ1-4, with 8 nucleotides matching TRBD1. V dropped 6 bases and J dropped 3; count of bases not matched to a gene: 12. CDR1 and CDR2 (germline): KGHSH, LQKENI. The CDR3 has 17 residues. The CDR3 is CASSANTGGRSNEKLFF. DNA for the CDR3: TGTGCCAGCTCGGCCAACACAGGGGGACGCTCTAATGAAAAACTGTTTTTT. Drawing the rest from reference TRBV18 and TRBJ1-4, the complete variable domain is NAGVMQNPRHLVRRRGQEARLRCSPMKGHSHVYWYRQLPEEGLKFMVYLQKENIIDESGMPKERFSAEFPKEGPSILRIQQVVRGDSAAYFCASSANTGGRSNEKLFFGSGTQLSVL.

This clone turned up a few times. The chain employs TRBV7-2 and TRBJ2-1; 7 bases align to TRBD2. This CDR3 spans 15 amino acids. Germline CDR1 is SGHTA and CDR2 is FQGNSA. J was trimmed by 3 bases and V by 1 base; bases with no gene match: 3. The CDR3 DNA follows: TGTGCCAGCAGCTTAGTGGGGGGGTACTACAATGAGCAGTTCTTC. It yields the protein CASSLVGGYYNEQFF. Full variable domain (rest looked up from reference TRBV7-2 and TRBJ2-1): GAGVSQSPSNKVTEKGKDVELRCDPISGHTALYWYRQSLGQGLEFLIYFQGNSAPDKSGLPSDRFSAERTGGSVSTLTIQRTQQEDSAVYLCASSLVGGYYNEQFFGPGTRLTVL.

This clone has a single count. The chain links TRBV19 to TRBJ2-2; 7 positions agree with TRBD1. The V gene's germline CDR1 is LNHDA and CDR2 SQIVND (reference sequence). This CDR3 is built from 14 residues. The V segment lost 7 bases and the J segment 5 bases; nucleotides outside the gene matches: 7. Written as DNA, the CDR3 is TGTGCCAGTAATTACAGGGGTCGTACCGGGGAGCTGTTTTTT. This translates into CASNYRGRTGELFF.

The chain combines TRBV2 with TRBJ2-7; D unresolved. The CDR3 loop spans 15 amino acids. Trimming took off 2 bases at V and 3 bases at J, with 14 bases between the two ends. Per the germline V gene, CDR1 is SNHLY and CDR2 is FYNNEI. CDR3 residues: CASSENPTGGYEQYF. DNA for the CDR3: TGTGCCAGCAGTGAAAACCCCACGGGTGGCTACGAGCAGTACTTC.

This clone has just one count. The V gene is TRBV7-8, the J gene TRBJ2-2, with D possibly TRBD2 on 5 matching bases. V was shortened by 5 bases and J by 6 bases, with 13 bases between the two germline ends. CDR1 is SGHVS, CDR2 FQNEAQ, per germline. The CDR3 runs 14 residues. CDR3 protein: CASSLDGSAGELFF. CDR3 in DNA: TGTGCCAGCAGCCTTGACGGTAGCGCCGGGGAGCTGTTTTTT.

The CDR3 loop reads CASSSLAGARNEQFF. CDR3 bases: TGTGCCAGCAGTTCCCTAGCGGGAGCACGGAATGAGCAGTTCTTC. The chain combines TRBV6-5 with TRBJ2-1; 10 bases line up with TRBD2. CDR1 is MNHEY and CDR2 is SVGAGI in the germline V gene. The CDR3 length is 15 residues. The junction had 7 bases not matched to a gene; V was cut back by 4 bases and J by 7 bases.

The chain combines TRBV4-3 with TRBJ2-2; TRBD2 agrees at 7 bases. The trim removed 2 bases at V and 1 base at J, leaving 4 bases unmatched. The germline V gene has CDR1 LGHNA and CDR2 YSLEER. This CDR3 has 16 amino acids. Here the CDR3 reads CASSQLIAGNTGELFF. The CDR3 bases are TGCGCCAGCAGCCAACTAATAGCGGGGAACACCGGGGAGCTGTTTTTT.

V is TRBV3-1 (or the pseudogene TRBV3-2) and J is TRBJ1-4; D unresolved. Per germline, CDR1 LGHDT and CDR2 YNNKEL (reference sequence). V dropped 1 base and J dropped 8 bases, with 5 bases sitting between them. This CDR3 is built from 12 residues. The CDR3 bases are TGTGCCAGCAGCCAAGGTCGGGAAAAACTGTTTTTT. Its translation: CASSQGREKLFF.

V usage is TRBV27 and J usage is TRBJ2-7; 13 positions agree with TRBD2. CDR3 length equals 17 residues. The junction had 14 bases not matched to a gene; V was cut back by 5 bases and J by 7 bases. Germline V gene data show CDR1 as MNHEY and CDR2 as SMNVEV (reference sequence). In DNA form, the CDR3 reads TGTGCCAGCAGTGCGACATTACTAGCGGGAGGGCCGATAGAGCAGTACTTC. Its translation: CASSATLLAGGPIEQYF.

The rearrangement links TRBV4-3 to TRBJ2-3; TRBD2 agrees at 8 bases. The CDR3 loop spans 16 amino acids. V was clipped by 4 bases and J by 3 bases; unmatched bases: 9. Germline CDR1 LGHNA, CDR2 YSLEER. CDR3 residues: CASSRRGSGMTDTQYF. The DNA for the CDR3 is TGCGCCAGCAGCCGCCGTGGTAGCGGGATGACAGATACGCAGTATTTT.

This chain links TRBV5-4 with TRBJ2-1, with 8 bases identical to TRBD2. Germline V lookup: CDR1 SGHNT, CDR2 YYREEE (reference sequence). This CDR3 has 15 amino acids. V lost 3 bases to trimming and J lost 3 bases; unmatched junction nucleotides: 5. The CDR3 protein is CASSSRLASYNEQFF. CDR3 nucleotides: TGTGCCAGCAGCTCCAGACTAGCGAGCTACAATGAGCAGTTCTTC.